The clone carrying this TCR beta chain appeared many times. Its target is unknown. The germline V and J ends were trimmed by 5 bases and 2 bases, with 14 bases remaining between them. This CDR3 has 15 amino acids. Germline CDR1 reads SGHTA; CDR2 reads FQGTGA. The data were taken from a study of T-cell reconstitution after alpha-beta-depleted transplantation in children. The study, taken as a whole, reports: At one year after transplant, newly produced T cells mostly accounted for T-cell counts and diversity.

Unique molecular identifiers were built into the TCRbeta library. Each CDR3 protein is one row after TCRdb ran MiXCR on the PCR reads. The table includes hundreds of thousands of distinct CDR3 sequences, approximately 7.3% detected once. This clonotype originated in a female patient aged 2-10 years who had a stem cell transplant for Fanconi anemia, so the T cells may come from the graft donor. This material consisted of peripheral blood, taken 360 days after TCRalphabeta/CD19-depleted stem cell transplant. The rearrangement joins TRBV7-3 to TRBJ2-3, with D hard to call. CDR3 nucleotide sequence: TGTGCCAGCAGCCCCAACGGACCATTCACAGATACGCAGTATTTT. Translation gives CASSPNGPFTDTQYF.